Following are 7 T cell receptor beta chains from one sample sequenced in a study of cytomegalovirus exposure and HLA in healthy donors. 60 Vbeta and 13 Jbeta primers were used in PCR. The protocol was immunoSEQ multiplex PCR, while the TCRdb copy is restricted to in-frame clones and leaves out a portion. The repertoire table contains 150,000 to 200,000 clones. Sequencing was performed on PBMCs. Source of these receptors: a man aged 25-40 years in good health and CMV-seronegative.

The V and J genes are TRBV27 and TRBJ2-7; D not resolved. The V and J ends lost 6 bases and 2 bases respectively, with 11 bases between them. The CDR3 is 13 amino acids. Per germline, CDR1 MNHEY and CDR2 SMNVEV (reference sequence). CDR3 bases: TGTGCCAGCAGCCCGAGCGCCACCTACGAGCAGTACTTC. The encoded protein is CASSPSATYEQYF.

The chain employs TRBV19 and TRBJ1-1; D call uncertain. V shed 4 bases and J shed 5 bases, with 5 bases lying between them. Germline CDR1 LNHDA, CDR2 SQIVND (reference sequence). This CDR3 is 11 amino acids long. CDR3 amino acids: CASSRGTEAFF. CDR3 DNA: TGTGCCAGTAGTAGAGGGACTGAAGCTTTCTTT.

The chain carries TRBV4-3 and TRBJ1-3; TRBD1 is a possible D gene (5 bases). CDR1 is LGHNA and CDR2 is YSLEER in the germline V gene. Deletions cut 4 bases from V and 0 bases from J, with 10 bases between. The CDR3 runs 15 residues. The CDR3 spells CASSPGLYSGNTIYF. In DNA form, the CDR3 reads TGCGCCAGCAGCCCGGGACTTTACTCTGGAAACACCATATATTTT.

V is TRBV7-2 and J is TRBJ2-3; the D is unclear. The CDR3 loop spans 13 amino acids. V was clipped by 5 bases and J by 4 bases, with 10 bases between them. Germline values: CDR1 SGHTA, CDR2 FQGNSA. The CDR3 spells CASSPQIPDTQYF. CDR3 DNA sequence: TGTGCCAGCAGCCCGCAGATCCCAGATACGCAGTATTTT.

This sequence joins TRBV7-2 and TRBJ2-7; tentatively, D is TRBD1 (5 bases). This CDR3 is 17 amino acids long. The germline CDR1 and CDR2 sequences are SGHTA and FQGNSA. V gave up 0 bases and J gave up 4 bases, with 19 bases separating them. The DNA for the CDR3 is TGTGCCAGCAGCTTAGCGTTGTCAGGGAACGACCGGTACGAGCAGTACTTC. This gives the protein CASSLALSGNDRYEQYF.

This chain connects TRBV9 to TRBJ1-4; a weak D match, TRBD1 (5 bases). Germline values: CDR1 SGDLS, CDR2 YYNGEE. This CDR3 region has 14 residues. Trimming pared 0 bases from V and 5 bases from J, leaving 8 bases between. The CDR3 DNA follows: TGTGCCAGCAGCGTAGATGCAGGGAATGAAAAACTGTTTTTT. Its protein is CASSVDAGNEKLFF.

This chain connects TRBV28 to TRBJ2-3, with 11 bases that match TRBD1. Losses at the gene ends were 6 bases for V and 5 bases for J; bases not matched to a gene: 7. The CDR3 covers 15 residues. Germline V gene sequence: CDR1 MDHEN, CDR2 SYDVKM. The DNA of the CDR3 is TGTGCCAGCAGGGCCGGGACAGGGGGGCGAGATACGCAGTATTTT. Translation gives CASRAGTGGRDTQYF. Supplemented by reference TRBV28 and TRBJ2-3, the full variable domain reads DVKVTQSSRYLVKRTGEKVFLECVQDMDHENMFWYRQDPGLGLRLIYFSYDVKMKEKGDIPEGYSVSREKKERFSLILESASTNQTSMYLCASRAGTGGRDTQYFGPGTRLTVL.